Sequencing of this T cell receptor (beta chain) was carried out in a study of CD8 T cells in ankylosing spondylitis. Study-wide results and limits: Apparently characteristic of ankylosing spondylitis blood was a TCR beta motif (under ten highly homologous variants).

The germline V gene has CDR1 SGHRS and CDR2 YFSETQ. Trimming cost V 1 base and J 7 bases; bases outside gene matches: 11. The length of the CDR3 is 16 residues. About this clonotype itself: What it recognizes is unknown.

MiXCR, applied by TCRdb to the 5' RACE reads, yields one record per CDR3 protein. The table lists roughly 400,000 distinct CDR3 sequences, approximately 20% of them singletons. The sample was blood, either unsorted or a sorted T cell fraction (not recorded which). The chain links TRBV5-1 to TRBJ2-5, with 9 bases lining up with TRBD1. The receptor was isolated from a male donor with ankylosing spondylitis. The CDR3 DNA reads TGCGCCAGCAGCTTGTCGGGGACAGGGTCGCGCGGGACCCAGTACTTC. It yields the protein CASSLSGTGSRGTQYF.